Below, 27 T cell receptor beta chains from the same sample are listed, as sequenced in a study of identical twins. TCRdb itself ran the 5' RACE reads through MiXCR, one entry per CDR3 protein. The sample contains 400,000 to 500,000 distinct CDR3 sequences, under 20% of which appear only once. Input material: naive T cells sorted from blood. These receptor sequences come from a man in his fifties or sixties in good health.

There are a few counts of this clonotype. The chain is built from TRBV29-1 and TRBJ2-7, with 12 bases fitting TRBD2. Germline V gene sequence: CDR1 SQVTM, CDR2 ANQGSEA. The CDR3 loop spans 17 amino acids. The V and J ends lost 4 bases and 4 bases, in that order; junction bases with no gene match: 14. Here the CDR3 reads CSVAGHRTSGRRYEQYF. CDR3 nucleotide sequence: TGCAGCGTTGCGGGACACAGAACTAGCGGGAGGCGGTACGAGCAGTACTTC.

The rearrangement joins TRBV4-3 to TRBJ2-7; 9 bases line up with TRBD2. Germline trimming cut 1 base from V and 2 bases from J; bases unmatched to any gene: 0. The CDR3 runs to 14 residues. Germline V gene sequence: CDR1 LGHNA, CDR2 YSLEER. The chain's CDR3 is CASSQVAGAYEQYF. CDR3 bases: TGCGCCAGCAGCCAAGTAGCGGGAGCCTACGAGCAGTACTTC.

This chain uses TRBV5-1 with TRBJ2-1, with 13 bases fitting TRBD2. The trim removed 5 bases at V and 0 bases at J, leaving 11 bases unmatched. This CDR3 spans 19 amino acids. Germline CDR1 SGHRS, CDR2 YFSETQ. For the CDR3, the DNA is TGCGCCAGCAGTCCGACCGGGACTAGCGGGAAGAGCTCCTACAATGAGCAGTTCTTC. This translates into CASSPTGTSGKSSYNEQFF.

In its sample, this clonotype was seen many times. At one end the junction does not follow the germline gene, possibly because of a read error. V and J are TRBV28 and TRBJ1-1, with unresolved D. The CDR3 is 15 residues long. CDR1 is MDHEN, CDR2 SYDVKM, per germline. The CDR3 region has the DNA TGTGCCAGCAGTTTCAGACCACCACCGAACGCTGAAGCTTTCTTT. It is translated as CASSFRPPPNAEAFF. The whole variable domain, remainder taken from reference TRBV28 and TRBJ1-1, is DVKVTQSSRYLVKRTGEKVFLECVQDMDHENMFWYRQDPGLGLRLIYFSYDVKMKEKGDIPEGYSVSREKKERFSLILESASTNQTSMYLCASSFRPPPNAEAFFGQGTRLTVV.

This chain links TRBV9 with TRBJ2-6; 11 bases are a match to TRBD1. V dropped 3 bases and J dropped 2; count of bases not matched to a gene: 7. The CDR3 runs to 18 residues. Per the germline V gene, CDR1 is SGDLS and CDR2 is YYNGEE. The CDR3 loop is CASSGRDRGFTGANVLTF. The CDR3 nucleotides are TGTGCCAGCAGCGGCCGGGACAGGGGGTTCACTGGGGCCAACGTCCTGACTTTC.

This sequence joins TRBV9 and TRBJ2-7; 7 nucleotides match TRBD2. V lost 3 bases to trimming and J lost 6 bases; unmatched junction nucleotides: 9. In germline, CDR1 is SGDLS, CDR2 YYNGEE. This CDR3 spans 14 amino acids. The CDR3 DNA follows: TGTGCCAGCAGCGCCGGGGGGAAGAAGATCGAGCAGTACTTC. Translated, it gives CASSAGGKKIEQYF.

This clonotype was recorded many times. The junction differs from germline at one of its ends, possibly a read error. The V and J genes are TRBV7-7 and TRBJ2-3; 9 bases align to TRBD2. CDR1 is SSHAT and CDR2 is FNYEAQ in the germline V gene (reference sequence). The CDR3 has 16 residues. CDR3 coding DNA: TGTGCTAGCAGCGCCGGGACTAGCTCTAGCACAGATACGCAGTATTTT. Its protein product is CASSAGTSSSTDTQYF.

This rearrangement joins TRBV5-1 to TRBJ1-6; 7 bases match TRBD1. The CDR3 length is 15 residues. The germline CDR1 and CDR2 sequences are SGHRS and YFSETQ. J lost 6 bases, V lost 0 bases, and 3 bases had no gene match. The CDR3 spells CASSLGDSPNSPLHF. DNA for the CDR3: TGCGCCAGCAGCTTGGGGGACAGCCCTAATTCACCCCTCCACTTT.

This clonotype appeared a few times. The chain carries TRBV9 and TRBJ2-7; 7 nucleotides align to TRBD1. The J segment lost 2 bases and the V segment lost 3 bases, leaving 8 bases of the junction unmatched. CDR1 SGDLS and CDR2 YYNGEE come from the germline V gene. This CDR3 comprises 15 residues. The CDR3 is CASSAGTVRAYEQYF. DNA of the CDR3: TGTGCCAGCAGCGCAGGGACAGTCCGGGCCTACGAGCAGTACTTC. Full variable domain (remainder filled in from reference TRBV9 and TRBJ2-7): DSGVTQTPKHLITATGQRVTLRCSPRSGDLSVYWYQQSLDQGLQFLIQYYNGEERAKGNILERFSAQQFPDLHSELNLSSLELGDSALYFCASSAGTVRAYEQYFGPGTRLTVT.

This clonotype has at least ten counts. This chain uses TRBV29-1 with TRBJ2-2; D may be TRBD1 or TRBD2 (5 bases each). The CDR3 consists of 13 residues. Trimming stripped 1 base from V and 2 bases from J, with 5 bases between. Germline loops: CDR1 SQVTM, CDR2 ANQGSEA. Written as DNA, the CDR3 is TGCAGCGTTGAAGGGGACAACACCGGGGAGCTGTTTTTT. As protein: CSVEGDNTGELFF.

This chain links TRBV20-1 with TRBJ1-1; TRBD1 might be the D (6 bases). V was trimmed by 5 bases and J by 3 bases, leaving 13 bases between them. The CDR3 runs to 13 residues. Per germline, CDR1 DFQATT and CDR2 SNEGSKA (reference sequence). This CDR3 reads CSAPRGTYTEAFF. In nucleotides, the CDR3 is TGCAGTGCTCCGAGGGGGACGTACACTGAAGCTTTCTTT.

This clonotype was counted a few times. This rearrangement joins TRBV15 to TRBJ1-4; weak D call: TRBD1 (6 bases). V was shortened by 8 bases and J by 0 bases, with 16 bases between the two germline ends. This CDR3 is built from 16 residues. CDR1 and CDR2 from the germline V gene are LNHNV and YYDKDF (reference sequence). This CDR3 is CATGPTQGATNEKLFF. The CDR3 coding sequence is TGTGCCACCGGGCCAACACAGGGCGCAACTAATGAAAAACTGTTTTTT.

This clonotype came up many times. V is TRBV6-2 or TRBV6-3 and J is TRBJ1-1, with 8 bases identical to TRBD1. This CDR3 spans 16 amino acids. V shed 2 bases, J shed 3 bases, and the junction held 8 bases outside the gene matches. The germline CDR1 and CDR2 sequences are MNHEY and SVGEGT. The CDR3 DNA reads as TGTGCCAGCAGTTACCTCGGACAGGGCCCACACACTGAAGCTTTCTTT. Amino acid sequence: CASSYLGQGPHTEAFF.

This clonotype was detected many times. J is TRBJ2-1 and V is TRBV6-1; 9 bases are a match to TRBD1. The germline V gene encodes CDR1 MNHNS and CDR2 SASEGT. V was pared by 5 bases and J by 7 bases, with 6 bases of the junction left unmatched. This CDR3 has 14 residues. Here the CDR3 reads CASSRDRVTNEQFF. The CDR3 nucleotides read TGTGCCAGCAGTCGGGACAGGGTAACGAATGAGCAGTTCTTC.

This clonotype was seen repeatedly, ten times or more. The chain uses TRBV6-1 and TRBJ1-5; D gene unclear. The CDR3 consists of 17 residues. Trimming left V 0 bases short and J 5 bases short, with 17 bases between. From germline, CDR1 is MNHNS and CDR2 SASEGT. CDR3 DNA sequence: TGTGCCAGCAGTGAAGCGCTCGGAACAGCTAATCATCAGCCCCAGCATTTT. This encodes CASSEALGTANHQPQHF.

This clonotype was counted many times. The chain recombines TRBV12-3 or TRBV12-4 with TRBJ1-5, with D unclear. This CDR3 comprises 15 residues. Trimming left V 3 bases short and J 0 bases short, with 9 bases between. The CDR3 loop reads CASSFLHNSNQPQHF. The CDR3 DNA reads TGTGCCAGCAGTTTTTTACACAATAGCAATCAGCCCCAGCATTTT.

This clonotype came up many times. The chain has TRBV3-1 and TRBJ1-4; the match to TRBD1 covers 8 bases. CDR3 length: 13 amino acids. The germline gives CDR1 LGHDT, CDR2 YNNKEL (reference sequence). Trimming at V came to 4 bases and at J to 11 bases, leaving 6 bases not matched to a gene. The CDR3 here is CASSPGTGGKLFF. As DNA, the CDR3 is TGTGCCAGCAGCCCCGGGACAGGCGGGAAACTGTTTTTT.

The chain links TRBV27 to TRBJ2-1; D not resolved. Deletions cut 1 base from V and 3 bases from J, with 4 bases between. This CDR3 comprises 13 residues. The germline CDR1 and CDR2 sequences are MNHEY and SMNVEV (reference sequence). CDR3 sequence reads: CASSLFLYNEQFF. The CDR3 DNA reads TGTGCCAGCAGTTTATTCCTCTACAATGAGCAGTTCTTC.

This clonotype appeared a few times. This chain links TRBV7-2 with TRBJ2-1; D possibly corresponds to TRBD2 (7 bases). This CDR3 is 14 amino acids long. With 8 bases removed from V and 12 bases from J, the gap between germline ends came to 23 bases. CDR1 is SGHTA and CDR2 is FQGNSA in the germline V gene. CDR3 amino acids: CASALLGLGGRQFF. The CDR3 nucleotides are TGTGCCAGCGCCCTCTTGGGGTTGGGGGGGCGGCAGTTCTTC. The variable domain in full, with the rest retrieved from reference TRBV7-2 and TRBJ2-1, is GAGVSQSPSNKVTEKGKDVELRCDPISGHTALYWYRQSLGQGLEFLIYFQGNSAPDKSGLPSDRFSAERTGGSVSTLTIQRTQQEDSAVYLCASALLGLGGRQFFGPGTRLTVL.

This chain connects TRBV10-3 to TRBJ1-6; D is undetermined. The CDR3 covers 14 residues. V dropped 10 bases and J dropped 6 bases, with 16 bases sitting between them. The germline CDR1 and CDR2 sequences are ENHRY and SYGVKD. DNA of the CDR3: TGTGCCACCAGCCCGAGGGATAGTAATTCACCCCTCCACTTT. Protein: CATSPRDSNSPLHF.

The rearrangement joins TRBV7-2 to TRBJ2-3; D is uncertain. There are 14 residues in the CDR3. V lost 5 bases and J lost 5, with 14 bases in between. Germline V lookup: CDR1 SGHTA, CDR2 FQGNSA. CDR3 DNA: TGTGCCAGCAGCCGGTACGGAGTGGTAGATACGCAGTATTTT. This sequence encodes CASSRYGVVDTQYF.

This clonotype came up a few times. This chain connects TRBV4-1 to TRBJ2-7; D remains ambiguous. This CDR3 is built from 12 residues. CDR1 and CDR2 (germline): MGHRA, YSYEKL. The V end lost 0 bases, the J end lost 9 bases, and 9 bases lay between the germline ends. The CDR3 DNA is TGCGCCAGCAGCCAAGAAGCCGGCGGGCAGTACTTC. Protein: CASSQEAGGQYF.

This clonotype was counted many times. V gene TRBV6-2 or TRBV6-3 combines with J gene TRBJ1-5, with D possibly TRBD1 on 6 matching bases. Trimming took off 2 bases at V and 2 bases at J, with 10 bases between the two ends. The germline V gene has CDR1 MNHEY and CDR2 SVGEGT. CDR3 length equals 15 residues. The CDR3 DNA follows: TGTGCCAGCAGTTACGCGACAGGAGGCAATCAGCCCCAGCATTTT. This encodes CASSYATGGNQPQHF.

The chain combines TRBV5-1 with TRBJ2-3; tentative D call: TRBD2 (6 bases). The V gene lost 3 bases and the J gene lost 1 base, with 18 bases spanning the gap. Germline V lookup: CDR1 SGHRS, CDR2 YFSETQ. The CDR3 loop spans 17 amino acids. CDR3 nucleotides: TGCGCCAGCAGCTCGGGCGGGGCCCAAGGGGGCACAGATACGCAGTATTTT. Amino acids: CASSSGGAQGGTDTQYF.

The CDR3: CASSFTGSPYEQYF. For the CDR3, the DNA is TGCGCCAGCAGCTTCACAGGCTCCCCCTACGAGCAGTACTTC. This chain uses TRBV5-1 with TRBJ2-7, with D maybe TRBD1 (5 bases). In germline, CDR1 is SGHRS, CDR2 YFSETQ. The ends were cut back, 2 bases at V and 2 bases at J, with 11 bases in the middle. The CDR3 totals 14 residues. Together with reference TRBV5-1 and TRBJ2-7, the CDR3 gives the full variable domain: KAGVTQTPRYLIKTRGQQVTLSCSPISGHRSVSWYQQTPGQGLQFLFEYFSETQRNKGNFPGRFSGRQFSNSRSEMNVSTLELGDSALYLCASSFTGSPYEQYFGPGTRLTVT.

This sequence joins TRBV15 and TRBJ2-5; TRBD2 aligns across 12 bases. Germline loops: CDR1 LNHNV, CDR2 YYDKDF (reference sequence). The CDR3 is 16 residues long. V dropped 3 bases and J dropped 1; count of bases not matched to a gene: 3. CDR3 coding DNA: TGTGCCACCAGCAGCCCTAGCGGGGGGGCCCAAGAGACCCAGTACTTC. Protein product: CATSSPSGGAQETQYF.

This clonotype was observed a handful of times. The chain has TRBV6-2 or TRBV6-3 and TRBJ2-5; D unresolved. Germline V gene data show CDR1 as MNHEY and CDR2 as SVGEGT. Trimming cost V 0 bases and J 2 bases, with 7 bases left between them. This CDR3 is 14 amino acids long. As DNA, the CDR3 is TGTGCCAGCAGTTACTCGGCAGATCAAGAGACCCAGTACTTC. Residues: CASSYSADQETQYF.